These T cell receptor beta chains were read from a single sample in a study of early T cells in non-severe SARS-CoV-2 infection. A single record per CDR3 protein comes from TCRdb applying MiXCR to the 5' RACE reads. Of approximately 70,000 distinct CDR3 sequences in the sample, roughly 4.9% are singletons; the top ten hold 3% to 4.5%. The specimen was whole blood, collected at baseline. The receptors stem from an adult who was a healthcare worker with PCR-confirmed SARS-CoV-2 infection or an uninfected control (not recorded which). The donor label of this sample is uncertain. CDR3s include the opening cysteine and the closing phenylalanine or tryptophan. A D gene is named only where the DNA matches it firmly. A row's size may be missing; if present it is once, few, many or a size class.

D	J	size	V	DNA	CDR3
-	TRBJ2-7	-	TRBV5-4	TGTGCCAGCAGCACCCCCGGGAGACGATACTACGAGCAGTACTTC	CASSTPGRRYYEQYF
-	TRBJ1-6	-	TRBV28	TGTGCCAGCGGACGCGTTTCTAATTCACCCCTCCACTTT	CASGRVSNSPLHF
TRBD2	TRBJ2-3	few	TRBV7-8	TGTGCCAGCAGCCCCCGGACTAGCGGGGTGTCTAGCACAGATACGCAGTATTTT	CASSPRTSGVSSTDTQYF
-	TRBJ1-2	many	TRBV7-6	TGTGCCAGCAGCTTAGAGGCGGTCGCTAACTATGGCTACACCTTC	CASSLEAVANYGYTF
TRBD2	TRBJ2-2	few	TRBV30	TGTGCCTGGCGCAGACTAGCGGGTGCCGGGGAGCTGTTTTTT	CAWRRLAGAGELFF
-	TRBJ2-1	few	TRBV10-3	TGTGCCATCAGTGAGAATGCCGACAATGAGCAGTTCTTC	CAISENADNEQFF
TRBD1	TRBJ1-1	many	TRBV29-1	TGCAGCGCCCTCCGGACAGGGGGCGAAGCTTTCTTT	CSALRTGGEAFF
-	TRBJ1-1	-	TRBV29-1	TGCAGCGTTTTGAACACTGAAGCTTTCTTT	CSVLNTEAFF
-	TRBJ2-5	few	TRBV12-3/TRBV12-4	TGTGCCAGCAGTTCCCCCCGGGGGGAGACCCAGTACTTC	CASSSPRGETQYF
TRBD1	TRBJ2-1	-	TRBV10-2	TGCGCCAGCAGTGAGTCGACAGGGGACTACAATGAGCAGTTCTTC	CASSESTGDYNEQFF
-	TRBJ2-4	few	TRBV5-1	TGCGCCAGCAGCTTGGAGGGGGAGTTCGACATTCAGTACTTC	CASSLEGEFDIQYF
TRBD2	TRBJ2-1	many	TRBV13	TGTGCCAGCAGCTTCGGCGGGGGACTCTACAATGAGCAGTTCTTC	CASSFGGGLYNEQFF
-	TRBJ1-1	many	TRBV4-2	TGTGCCAGCAGCCACCCCGCGAGGGGAGGAACTGAAGCTTTCTTT	CASSHPARGGTEAFF
-	TRBJ1-2	many	TRBV6-5	TGTGCCAGCAGTTACGCAGCGAACTATGGCTACACCTTC	CASSYAANYGYTF
TRBD2	TRBJ2-1	-	TRBV2	TGTGCCAGCAGAGAACTACTAGCGGAGACCTACAATGAGCAGTTCTTC	CASRELLAETYNEQFF
TRBD2	TRBJ2-3	few	TRBV10-3	TGTGCCATCAGTGAGTCGAAACTAGCGGGGGCAGATACGCAGTATTTT	CAISESKLAGADTQYF
TRBD1	TRBJ1-1	many	TRBV10-2	TGCGCCAGCAGTGAGTCTTCCGGGACAGGGAGTGGAGCTTTCTTT	CASSESSGTGSGAFF
-	TRBJ1-5	-	TRBV28	TGTGCCAGCAGTTTATGGCTAGAGTTTCTCAATCAGCCCCAGCATTTT	CASSLWLEFLNQPQHF
-	TRBJ1-2	many	TRBV7-2	TGTGCCAGCAGCTTAGAGGCCCTCTATGGCTACACCTTC	CASSLEALYGYTF
TRBD2	TRBJ2-1	once	TRBV28	TGTGCCAGCAGTTCCGGACTAGCGGGGGGGCCGGAAAATGAGCAGTTCTTC	CASSSGLAGGPENEQFF
-	TRBJ2-3	many	TRBV5-1	TGCGCCAGCAGCTACCGCACAGGGAGTTCTGGGTCAGATACGCAGTATTTT	CASSYRTGSSGSDTQYF
-	TRBJ1-4	many	TRBV12-3/TRBV12-4	TGTGCCAGCAGTCGGACAACCGGGAATGAAAAACTGTTTTTT	CASSRTTGNEKLFF
-	TRBJ1-1	many	TRBV30	TGTGCCTGGAGTGTACGTCGCGAAGCTTTCTTT	CAWSVRREAFF
TRBD1	TRBJ2-2	few	TRBV11-2	TGTGCCAGCAGCCCGGCCGGGACAGGGGCCACCGGGGAGCTGTTTTTT	CASSPAGTGATGELFF
-	TRBJ2-2	few	TRBV2	TGTGCCAGTTCCCCCGGTACAGGGCCCACCGGGGAGCTGTTTTTT	CASSPGTGPTGELFF
-	TRBJ2-3	many	TRBV7-2	TGTGCCAGCAGCCCATCGGCGCAGAACACAGATACGCAGTATTTT	CASSPSAQNTDTQYF
-	TRBJ2-7	many	TRBV14	TGTGCCAGCAGCCAAGTGACTAGGAGCGAGCAGTACTTC	CASSQVTRSEQYF
TRBD2	TRBJ2-1	many	TRBV10-2	TGCGCCAGCAGTGAGGCTTTAGCGGGGGGTAACAATGAGCAGTTCTTC	CASSEALAGGNNEQFF
-	TRBJ2-6	few	TRBV28	TGTGCCAGCAGCTCCCCGTGGAGGGGGATGTCTGGGGCCAACGTCCTGACTTTC	CASSSPWRGMSGANVLTF
TRBD1	TRBJ1-2	many	TRBV7-9	TGTGCCAGCAGCTTAGGGGGACAGAACTATGGCTACACCTTC	CASSLGGQNYGYTF
-	TRBJ2-7	-	TRBV7-8	TGTGCCAGCAGCTTAGATGCCAGGCAATACGAGCAGTACTTC	CASSLDARQYEQYF
-	TRBJ2-3	many	TRBV24-1	TGTGCCACCAGTGCCTCTGCCAGCACAGATACGCAGTATTTT	CATSASASTDTQYF
-	TRBJ2-7	many	TRBV19	TGTGCCAGTAGTACGGGGACTCTCTACGAGCAGTACTTC	CASSTGTLYEQYF
-	TRBJ2-5	few	TRBV20-1	TGCAGTGCCAGCGTTAGGGGCCAACAAGAGACCCAGTACTTC	CSASVRGQQETQYF
-	TRBJ2-6	many	TRBV12-3/TRBV12-4	TGTGCCAGCAGGACCGATACCCGGAGCTCTGGGGCCAACGTCCTGACTTTC	CASRTDTRSSGANVLTF
TRBD1	TRBJ2-7	few	TRBV12-5	TGTGCTAGTGGTTTGGATCCGGGACAGGGGCGCTACGAGCAGTACTTC	CASGLDPGQGRYEQYF
-	TRBJ2-7	few	TRBV7-2	TGTGCCAGCAGCTTAGCTCGTCTAGTTGGGGCCTCCCGCTCCTACGAGCAGTACTTC	CASSLARLVGASRSYEQYF
-	TRBJ1-1	many	TRBV29-1	TGCAGCGTTGAGGGGGGAGGACATACTGAAGCTTTCTTT	CSVEGGGHTEAFF
-	TRBJ2-3	many	TRBV5-1	TGCGCCAGCAGCTTGGGACCTACAGGGCAGGGCACAGATACGCAGTATTTT	CASSLGPTGQGTDTQYF
TRBD1	TRBJ1-1	-	TRBV27	TGTGCCAGCAGCCTCAGGGGAGGGCAGGGGGTAATTTTGAACACTGAAGCTTTCTTT	CASSLRGGQGVILNTEAFF
TRBD1	TRBJ2-2	many	TRBV29-1	TGCAGCGTCAAAAAGCCTGGGACAGGGGGCACCGGGGAGCTGTTTTTT	CSVKKPGTGGTGELFF
TRBD2	TRBJ2-3	many	TRBV27	TGTGCCAGCCAACGACTAGCGGCCTCAGATACGCAGTATTTT	CASQRLAASDTQYF
-	TRBJ1-1	-	TRBV19	TGTGCCAGTAGTAGCCTGCGAGGGGAAGCTTTCTTT	CASSSLRGEAFF
-	TRBJ2-1	many	TRBV6-6	TGTGCCAGCAGTTACACATTCTACAATGAGCAGTTCTTC	CASSYTFYNEQFF
-	TRBJ2-5	many	TRBV4-3	TGCGCCAGCAGTTCAGGGAATCTCCAAGAGACCCAGTACTTC	CASSSGNLQETQYF
-	TRBJ2-7	many	TRBV11-2	TGTGCCAGCAGCTTACGGGACATTGTCTACGAGCAGTACTTC	CASSLRDIVYEQYF
-	TRBJ2-7	many	TRBV20-1	TGCAGTGCTAGAGATAACCCCGGGGACGAGCAGTACTTC	CSARDNPGDEQYF
-	TRBJ2-7	many	TRBV7-2	TGTGCCAGCAGCTTAGCGGGGAAAGAGCAGTACTTC	CASSLAGKEQYF